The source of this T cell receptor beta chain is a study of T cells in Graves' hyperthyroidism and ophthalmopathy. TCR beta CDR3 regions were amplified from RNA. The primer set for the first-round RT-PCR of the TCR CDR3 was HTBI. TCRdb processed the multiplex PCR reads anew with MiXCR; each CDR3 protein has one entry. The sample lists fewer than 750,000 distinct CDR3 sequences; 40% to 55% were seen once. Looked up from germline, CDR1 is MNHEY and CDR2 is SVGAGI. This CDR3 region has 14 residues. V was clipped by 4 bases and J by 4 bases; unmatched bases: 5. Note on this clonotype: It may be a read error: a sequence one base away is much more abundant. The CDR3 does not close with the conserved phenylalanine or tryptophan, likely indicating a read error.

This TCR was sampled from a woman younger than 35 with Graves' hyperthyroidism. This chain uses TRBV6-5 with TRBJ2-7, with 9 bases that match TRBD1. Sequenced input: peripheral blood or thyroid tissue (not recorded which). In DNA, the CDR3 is TGTGCCAGCAGTTTCCGGGACAGGGATTACGAGCAGTACTCC. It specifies CASSFRDRDYEQYS.